This record covers a single TCR beta chain. It lacks a known antigen. Base qualities are not provided; no much larger clone lies one nucleotide away. V loses 0 bases at its end and J loses 10 bases; junction bases beyond the gene matches: 7. The CDR3 runs 16 residues from the cysteine to the phenylalanine. Of the read, only the CDR3 DNA is kept; its 48 bases are in frame from base 1. For CDR1 and CDR2, the germline V gene (reference sequence) lists LNHDA and SQIVND. On a MiSeq, deep resolution sequencing aimed for a depth between 1 in 1 million and 1 in 200,000 T cells, with each clonotype covered around 10x on average. The immunoSEQ hsTCRB Kit was used to generate TCR beta libraries. The authors' pipeline ran thus. The data were analyzed with ImmunoSEQ Analyzer and ImmunoSEQ Data Assistant, and V, D and J gene assignments followed IMGT definitions. Clonality, with values ranging from 0 to 1, was calculated as one minus the normalized Shannon entropy of productive rearrangement frequencies. Public clonotype analysis was restricted to overrepresented clonotypes comprising at least 0.05% of each patient's repertoire. Thirteen age-matched healthy donor repertoires from immuneACCESS were used as controls for clonality. In TCRdb, the immuneACCESS table is reduced to in-frame sequences with V and J assigned. These tables do not hold every clone; where another copy was compared, an unresolved V gene accounts for under half, and the others remain unexplained. Clonal size and the V and J genes are those of that table, whereas D and trimming came from the DNA. The sample table lists fewer than 150,000 clones, about 85% of them with a count of one. The ten largest clones take up around 3% of the sample.

This specimen belongs to a study of cytotoxic CD8 clonotypes in ibrutinib-treated CLL (dated by TCRdb to the early 2020s). With respect to the entire study: The cohort was composed of about a dozen relapsed/refractory and about 15 treatment-naive patients; IGHV unmutated status was identified in some 17 patients. Cryopreserved peripheral blood mononuclear cells were collected at three points: before therapy, at response, and at either sustained remission or disease progression. Of the approximately 87 participants in the trial, about two dozen had longitudinal samples available. Partial responses were observed in approximately 24 patients and complete responses in 2; after a median follow-up of around 68 months, remission was maintained in around 14 patients and progression was observed in approximately 12. Samples averaged 255,043 productive templates and 80,000 to 100,000 productive rearrangements. Samples at response were collected after a median of about twelve months of treatment, with a range of about 6 to 40 months. Every sample from remission and from progressive disease was obtained while the patients were still on ibrutinib. Study-wide findings and limitations: Sampling times were not matched between sustained-remission and progressing patients, and lymph node repertoires were not studied. Public clonotypes were rare and either contracted or stayed stable during treatment, and the rise in clonality at ibrutinib response reflected the expansion of private clonotypes. At ibrutinib response clonality went up, during sustained remission it held steady, and at progression it dropped back toward baseline. Baseline clonality exceeded that of age-matched healthy donors and correlated strongly with circulating CD8+ T-cell counts.

Taken with the paper, the label for time point translates to: 20 to 25 months on ibrutinib. For TCR beta library preparation, about 1.8 micrograms of genomic DNA were isolated from cryopreserved PBMCs. High-throughput TCR beta sequencing was performed on longitudinal blood samples from CLL patients receiving ibrutinib monotherapy. Patients were enrolled in a phase 2 open-label single-center ibrutinib monotherapy trial. The clonotype comes from a human donor with chronic lymphocytic leukemia. This receptor chain uses TRBV19 and TRBJ1-6; the junction holds 9 bases that match TRBD1. The sample consisted of PBMCs, taken after 24 months of ibrutinib treatment. The nucleotide sequence reads as follows: TGTGCCAGTAGTATAGAAGTTCGACAGGGGGGATCACCCCTCCACTTT. This is translated as CASSIEVRQGGSPLHF.